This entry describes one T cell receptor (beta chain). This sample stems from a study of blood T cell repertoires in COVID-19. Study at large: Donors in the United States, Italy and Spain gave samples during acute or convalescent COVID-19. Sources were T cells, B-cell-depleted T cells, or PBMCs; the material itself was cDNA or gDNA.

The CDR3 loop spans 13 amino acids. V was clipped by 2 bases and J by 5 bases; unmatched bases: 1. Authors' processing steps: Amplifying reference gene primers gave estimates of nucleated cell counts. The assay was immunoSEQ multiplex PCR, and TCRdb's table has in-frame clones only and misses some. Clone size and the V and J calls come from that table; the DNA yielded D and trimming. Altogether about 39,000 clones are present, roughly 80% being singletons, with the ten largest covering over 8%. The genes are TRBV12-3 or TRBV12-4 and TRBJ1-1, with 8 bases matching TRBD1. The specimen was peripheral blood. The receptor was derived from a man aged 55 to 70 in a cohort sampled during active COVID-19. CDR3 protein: CASSLNRGTEAFF. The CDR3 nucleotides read TGTGCCAGCAGTTTAAACAGGGGGACTGAAGCTTTCTTT.